The clone carrying this TCR beta chain was seen repeatedly, ten times or more. Its antigen is undetermined. This sample is part of a study of T cells in Graves' hyperthyroidism and ophthalmopathy. Absence of ophthalmopathy progression within 18 months defined stable Graves' hyperthyroidism. Germline CDR1 MDHEN, CDR2 SYDVKM. Trimming took 7 bases from V and 6 from J, leaving 18 bases between them. The CDR3 totals 14 residues. Amplified TCR beta CDR3 regions derived from RNA transcripts. The HTBI primer set was used in a first-round RT-PCR of the TCR CDR3. TCRdb re-analysed the multiplex PCR reads in MiXCR, keeping a single row per CDR3 protein. The sample has roughly 700,000 distinct CDR3 sequences, less than 15% seen once; the top ten hold roughly 10%. Study-wide points: Blood held most thyroid clonotypes expanded above 0.001 frequency.

The sequenced material came from blood. J is TRBJ1-2 and V is TRBV28; possibly TRBD1 for D (6 bases). This clonotype originated in a woman aged 18 to 35 with Graves' hyperthyroidism. The chain's CDR3 is CASTPGHLIDGYTF. The CDR3 nucleotides are TGTGCCAGCACCCCGGGACATCTGATTGATGGCTACACCTTC.